What follows are 27 T cell receptor beta chains derived from one specimen sequenced in a study of T-cell memory formation after mild COVID-19. TCRdb re-called the 5' RACE reads with MiXCR, one entry per CDR3 protein. This table has around 510,000 distinct CDR3 sequences, about 20% appearing once. The sequencing input was PBMCs or a T cell subset sorted from them (not recorded which). These receptors were collected from an adult woman who had mild COVID-19 (a few samples of this study predate the infection). Cell type and time point are not known.

This clonotype was picked up a small number of times. The rearrangement joins TRBV12-3 or TRBV12-4 to TRBJ2-5; D gene uncertain. The CDR3 is 14 residues long. V lost 10 bases and J 2 bases, leaving 17 bases between the germline ends. The CDR3 reads CAISFGSRQETQYF. CDR3 bases: TGTGCCATCTCGTTTGGCAGTCGACAAGAGACCCAGTACTTC.

This clonotype was counted a single time. The chain has TRBV7-3 and TRBJ1-1; D might be TRBD1 (5 bases). The CDR3 runs to 15 residues. CDR1 is SGHTA and CDR2 is FQGTGA in the germline V gene. The V and J ends lost 5 bases and 6 bases respectively, with 19 bases between them. The CDR3 reads CASSPAPAGLSEAFF. The CDR3 region has the DNA TGTGCCAGCAGCCCCGCCCCTGCGGGACTATCTGAAGCTTTCTTT.

This clonotype was seen more than once but under ten times. In DNA form, the CDR3 reads TGTGCCAGCAGTCCTGAGAACCAAGAGACCCAGTACTTC. As protein: CASSPENQETQYF. The J gene is TRBJ2-5, the V gene TRBV12-3 or TRBV12-4; the D is unclear. The CDR3 has 13 residues. V lost 5 bases, J lost 0 bases, and 7 bases lay in between.

The gene calls are TRBV7-2 and TRBJ2-5; 7 bases are shared with TRBD2. CDR3 size: 15 residues. The ends lost 5 bases at V and 4 bases at J; junction bases unmatched: 10. Germline V gene lookup returns CDR1 SGHTA and CDR2 FQGNSA. CDR3 sequence: CASSPQRDFGETQYF. For the CDR3, the DNA is TGTGCCAGCAGCCCCCAGCGGGATTTTGGAGAGACCCAGTACTTC.

The chain joins TRBV9 to TRBJ2-5, with 10 nucleotides matching TRBD1. Trimming at V came to 4 bases and at J to 5 bases, leaving 8 bases not matched to a gene. Germline lookup yields CDR1 SGDLS and CDR2 YYNGEE. This CDR3 is 15 amino acids long. In DNA form, the CDR3 reads TGTGCCAGCAGCATAAGACAGGGGGCGGCGGAGACCCAGTACTTC. It translates to CASSIRQGAAETQYF.

This clonotype showed up just a few times. The V call is TRBV7-6, the J call TRBJ2-7; the D gene is possibly TRBD2 (5 bases). Between the trimmed V and J ends, which lost 4 bases and 0 bases, there was a span of 13 bases. There are 15 residues in the CDR3. Germline V gene sequence: CDR1 SGHVS, CDR2 FNYEAQ. In nucleotides, the CDR3 is TGTGCCAGCAGCTCAGCGGAGAGAAGCTCCTACGAGCAGTACTTC. Protein sequence: CASSSAERSSYEQYF.

The rearrangement joins TRBV11-2 to TRBJ2-5; D possibly matches TRBD1 or TRBD2 (5 bases each). Trimming pared 8 bases from V and 2 bases from J, leaving 21 bases between. The CDR3 runs to 16 residues. Germline CDR1 SGHAT, CDR2 FQNNGV. CDR3 coding DNA: TGTGCCAGCGCGGTGGGAGACAGAGCTTATCAAGAGACCCAGTACTTC. Encoded protein: CASAVGDRAYQETQYF.

This clonotype was observed a handful of times. CDR3 nucleotides: TGCGCCAGCACCCTGGACAGGGGGAACACTGAAGCTTTCTTT. It yields the protein CASTLDRGNTEAFF. V and J are TRBV5-1 and TRBJ1-1, with TRBD1 identical over 9 bases. Unmatched junction bases numbered 4, after V lost 6 bases and J lost 1 base. This CDR3 is 14 amino acids long. The germline gives CDR1 SGHRS, CDR2 YFSETQ.

The chain employs TRBV7-2 and TRBJ1-5, with D unclear. From germline, CDR1 is SGHTA and CDR2 FQGNSA. Trimming stripped 11 bases from V and 0 bases from J, with 11 bases between. The CDR3 length is 13 residues. The CDR3, as DNA: TGTGCCGCCAATAATTATAGCAATCAGCCCCAGCATTTT. Residues: CAANNYSNQPQHF.

This clonotype was observed at least ten times. Written as DNA, the CDR3 is TGTGCCAGCAGCCCGGGACTAGCGGGAACCGGGGAGCTGTTTTTT. This codes for CASSPGLAGTGELFF. The chain joins TRBV11-2 to TRBJ2-2; 13 bases agree with TRBD2. This CDR3 is built from 15 residues. Germline V gene sequence: CDR1 SGHAT, CDR2 FQNNGV. Losses at the gene ends were 5 bases for V and 5 bases for J; bases not matched to a gene: 2.

This clonotype came up many times. The V gene is TRBV15, the J gene TRBJ2-2; D not resolved. Trimming took off 8 bases at V and 0 bases at J, with 10 bases between the two ends. The germline V gene encodes CDR1 LNHNV and CDR2 YYDKDF (reference sequence). CDR3 length: 14 residues. The CDR3 DNA reads as TGTGCCACCTCGGCCGGACCGAACACCGGGGAGCTGTTTTTT. Its protein product is CATSAGPNTGELFF. The full variable domain, in which reference TRBV15 and TRBJ2-2 provide the parts outside the CDR3, is DAMVIQNPRYQVTQFGKPVTLSCSQTLNHNVMYWYQQKSSQAPKLLFHYYDKDFNNEADTPDNFQSRRPNTSFCFLDIRSPGLGDTAMYLCATSAGPNTGELFFGEGSRLTVL.

The table lists this clonotype with many counts. The V gene is TRBV7-2, the J gene TRBJ1-2; no definite D call. The germline CDR1 and CDR2 sequences are SGHTA and FQGNSA. V lost 5 bases to trimming and J lost 4 bases, with 11 bases between them. This CDR3 contains 13 residues. The CDR3 nucleotides read TGTGCCAGCAGCCTCGGGGAGTCCTATGGCTACACCTTC. Its translation: CASSLGESYGYTF.

This sequence joins TRBV15 and TRBJ2-7; the match to TRBD2 covers 8 bases. Looked up from germline, CDR1 is LNHNV and CDR2 is YYDKDF (reference sequence). J gave up 0 bases and V 1 base, and 2 bases lay outside the gene matches. This CDR3 comprises 15 residues. The CDR3 coding sequence is TGTGCCACCAGCAGAGGACTAGCGCACTCCTACGAGCAGTACTTC. Translating gives CATSRGLAHSYEQYF.

This clonotype came up a few times. The chain joins TRBV7-2 to TRBJ1-1, with D possibly matching TRBD1 (5 bases). CDR3 size: 14 residues. V lost 3 bases, J lost 5 bases, and 13 bases lay in between. CDR1 SGHTA and CDR2 FQGNSA come from the germline V gene. The CDR3 coding sequence is TGTGCCAGCAGCTTGACAGCAGGAACGACTGAAGCTTTCTTT. This translates into CASSLTAGTTEAFF.

In this sample, this clonotype turned up a few times. The rearrangement links TRBV4-1 to TRBJ2-5; D is ambiguous. The germline gives CDR1 MGHRA, CDR2 YSYEKL. CDR3 length: 14 residues. V lost 1 base, J lost 1 base, and 7 bases lay in between. The CDR3 sequence is CASSQGASQETQYF. Here the CDR3 DNA reads TGCGCCAGCAGCCAAGGGGCTAGCCAAGAGACCCAGTACTTC.

In its sample, this clonotype was seen a few times. The V and J genes are TRBV5-1 and TRBJ2-7, with TRBD2 matching 9 bases. Trimming took 3 bases from V and 7 from J; bases not matched to a gene: 17. There are 17 residues in the CDR3. Germline V gives CDR1 SGHRS, CDR2 YFSETQ. Written as DNA, the CDR3 is TGCGCCAGCAGCTCCCTTAGTAGCGGGAGTAGGTTGGGAGAGCAGTACTTC. Encoded protein: CASSSLSSGSRLGEQYF.

This chain uses TRBV7-9 with TRBJ1-2; unclear D gene. Germline values: CDR1 SEHNR, CDR2 FQNEAQ (reference sequence). Trimming cost V 8 bases and J 8 bases, with 12 bases left between them. This CDR3 spans 11 amino acids. CDR3 region: CASASGNGYTF. In DNA, the CDR3 is TGTGCCAGCGCGTCTGGGAACGGCTACACCTTC.

V gene TRBV24-1 combines with J gene TRBJ1-5, with D unresolved. The CDR3 sequence is 13 residues long. The ends were cut back, 7 bases at V and 0 bases at J, with 6 bases in the middle. Germline V CDR1 and CDR2: KGHDR, SFDVKD. In DNA form, the CDR3 reads TGTGCCACCAGCATCGATAGCAATCAGCCCCAGCATTTT. It codes for CATSIDSNQPQHF.

This clonotype came up a few times. V gene TRBV11-2 combines with J gene TRBJ2-5; D tentatively reads TRBD1 or TRBD2 (5 bases each). The CDR3 has 15 residues. Trimming took 4 bases from V and 2 from J, leaving 14 bases between them. Germline V gene sequence: CDR1 SGHAT, CDR2 FQNNGV. CDR3 amino acids: CASSSPWDRQETQYF. The CDR3 DNA sequence: TGTGCCAGCAGCTCCCCGTGGGACCGTCAAGAGACCCAGTACTTC.

The CDR3 spells CASSLNRERGNTIYF. The CDR3 DNA follows: TGCGCCAGCAGCTTGAACCGGGAGCGAGGAAACACCATATATTTT. The chain joins TRBV5-1 to TRBJ1-3; D gene ambiguous. CDR3 length equals 15 residues. V lost 1 base and J 4 bases, leaving 12 bases between the germline ends. Germline CDR1 SGHRS, CDR2 YFSETQ.

The chain combines TRBV12-3 or TRBV12-4 with TRBJ1-3; TRBD1 is a possible D gene (6 bases). Between the trimmed V and J ends, which lost 1 base and 4 bases, there was a span of 11 bases. The CDR3 totals 15 residues. CDR3 bases: TGTGCCAGCAGTTTAGGGAGCACAGGGGGAAACACCATATATTTT. The encoded protein is CASSLGSTGGNTIYF.

The chain uses TRBV10-3 and TRBJ2-5; a possible D gene is TRBD1 (5 bases). Trimming shortened V by 7 bases and J by 3 bases, and 12 bases separated the two germline ends. This CDR3 contains 13 residues. Germline CDR1 reads ENHRY; CDR2 reads SYGVKD. The CDR3 loop reads CAIITQGKETQYF. The CDR3 DNA reads TGTGCCATCATAACGCAGGGAAAAGAGACCCAGTACTTC.

This clonotype was counted a single time. The chain has TRBV6-5 and TRBJ2-7; D possibly corresponds to TRBD2 (6 bases). V was shortened by 9 bases and J by 1 base, with 19 bases between the two germline ends. This CDR3 region has 15 residues. Germline lookup yields CDR1 MNHEY and CDR2 SVGAGI. The CDR3 reads CASGIGGPRSYEQYF. CDR3 in DNA: TGTGCCAGTGGGATAGGAGGGCCCAGGTCCTACGAGCAGTACTTC.

This clonotype appeared a few times. The gene calls are TRBV20-1 and TRBJ1-6; D gene unclear. V lost 3 bases and J 4 bases, leaving 10 bases between the germline ends. The CDR3 runs to 14 residues. Germline CDR1 is DFQATT and CDR2 is SNEGSKA (reference sequence). CDR3 coding DNA: TGCAGTGCTAGTCGGACGGCTTATAATTCACCCCTCCACTTT. It specifies CSASRTAYNSPLHF.

This clonotype has more than one count but fewer than ten. The genes are TRBV4-3 and TRBJ2-5; 8 nucleotides match TRBD2. Germline V CDR1 and CDR2: LGHNA, YSLEER. V was pared by 0 bases and J by 5 bases, with 8 bases of the junction left unmatched. This CDR3 region has 16 residues. In DNA, the CDR3 is TGCGCCAGCAGCCAAGATCCTGCGGGAGGAGTGGAGACCCAGTACTTC. It is translated as CASSQDPAGGVETQYF.

J is TRBJ1-2 and V is TRBV6-5, with a weak D call TRBD1 (5 bases). The CDR3 totals 14 residues. V was shortened by 7 bases and J by 1 base, with 13 bases between the two germline ends. Looked up from germline, CDR1 is MNHEY and CDR2 is SVGAGI. The CDR3 is CASTVDSSNYGYTF. DNA for the CDR3: TGTGCCAGCACTGTCGACAGTAGTAACTATGGCTACACCTTC.

V usage is TRBV20-1 and J usage is TRBJ2-5; 7 bases match TRBD1. The length of the CDR3 is 14 residues. After removal of 6 bases from V and 2 bases from J, the junction contained 9 bases not matched to a gene. Germline CDR1 DFQATT, CDR2 SNEGSKA (reference sequence). The CDR3 DNA follows: TGCAGTGCACATGACAGGGCTTCTCAAGAGACCCAGTACTTC. Encoded protein: CSAHDRASQETQYF.